The rows below give T cell receptor beta chains drawn from one sample of a study of chemoradiotherapy in HPV16-positive cancers. Measured with immunoSEQ multiplex PCR; TCRdb has only the in-frame clones, and not every one. The profile covers approximately 30,000 clones, with 88% appearing a single time and under 5.5% taken by the ten largest. The sample was blood, taken from a patient who underwent chemoradiotherapy. The source is a human donor with HPV-associated anogenital cancer. The CDR3 runs from the conserved cysteine through the conserved F or W. The order of the fields is V gene, J gene, D gene, clone size, CDR3 DNA, CDR3 protein. D genes are given only for firm matches. Size is omitted from some rows. Given values are once, few, many or a class for expanded clones.

v_call: TRBV15; j_call: TRBJ2-4; d_call: .; clone_size: few; cdr3_nt: TGTGCCACCAGCGTAGGATCACCGACAGTAGCCAAAAACATTCAGTACTTC; cdr3_aa: CATSVGSPTVAKNIQYF
v_call: TRBV18; j_call: TRBJ2-1; d_call: .; clone_size: .; cdr3_nt: TGTGCCAGCTCACCCGTGCTCCGTAATGAGCAGTTCTTC; cdr3_aa: CASSPVLRNEQFF
v_call: TRBV15; j_call: TRBJ1-1; d_call: .; clone_size: .; cdr3_nt: TGTGCCACCTCTCGGGGGCAGGCTTACACTGAAGCTTTCTTT; cdr3_aa: CATSRGQAYTEAFF
v_call: TRBV5-1; j_call: TRBJ2-7; d_call: TRBD1; clone_size: .; cdr3_nt: TGCGCCAGCACAGGGGACAGCTCCTACGAGCAGTACTTC; cdr3_aa: CASTGDSSYEQYF
v_call: TRBV7-2; j_call: TRBJ2-3; d_call: .; clone_size: once; cdr3_nt: TGTGCCAGCAGCTCAAGCACAGATACGCAGTATTTT; cdr3_aa: CASSSSTDTQYF
v_call: TRBV11-2; j_call: TRBJ1-2; d_call: .; clone_size: .; cdr3_nt: TGTGCCAGCAGCCAAGACAGCACCTATGGCTACACCTTC; cdr3_aa: CASSQDSTYGYTF
v_call: TRBV19; j_call: TRBJ2-5; d_call: .; clone_size: .; cdr3_nt: TGTGCCAGTAGTATAGGGGGGAGCGGTAAAGAGACCCAGTACTTC; cdr3_aa: CASSIGGSGKETQYF
v_call: TRBV2; j_call: TRBJ2-7; d_call: .; clone_size: .; cdr3_nt: TGTGCCAGCAGTGCGGGTCAGGGGTTATACGAGCAGTACTTC; cdr3_aa: CASSAGQGLYEQYF
v_call: TRBV10-3; j_call: TRBJ2-3; d_call: .; clone_size: .; cdr3_nt: TGTGCCATCAGTGGGGGGACAGATACGCAGTATTTT; cdr3_aa: CAISGGTDTQYF
v_call: TRBV10-3; j_call: TRBJ2-1; d_call: TRBD2; clone_size: .; cdr3_nt: TGTGCCACCGGAGCGGGGACTCTAGACAATGAGCAGTTCTTC; cdr3_aa: CATGAGTLDNEQFF
v_call: TRBV19; j_call: TRBJ2-1; d_call: .; clone_size: .; cdr3_nt: TGTGCCAGTAGACCCACCTCGGAGCGGTCCTACAATGAGCAGTTCTTC; cdr3_aa: CASRPTSERSYNEQFF
v_call: TRBV27; j_call: TRBJ2-5; d_call: .; clone_size: .; cdr3_nt: TGTGCCAGCAGACCGAAGGAGAAAGAGACCCAGTACTTC; cdr3_aa: CASRPKEKETQYF
v_call: TRBV4-2; j_call: TRBJ1-4; d_call: TRBD1; clone_size: .; cdr3_nt: TGTGCCAGCAGCCTCGGCTATTTAAAGGGGGCGAGTGGTGAAAAACTGTTTTTT; cdr3_aa: CASSLGYLKGASGEKLFF
v_call: TRBV2; j_call: TRBJ2-1; d_call: .; clone_size: .; cdr3_nt: TGTGCCAGCATGGGCAGGGTGACAAATGAGCAGTTCTTC; cdr3_aa: CASMGRVTNEQFF
v_call: TRBV7-9; j_call: TRBJ1-1; d_call: .; clone_size: .; cdr3_nt: TGTGCCAGCAGTTTATCCGGGACAAAGAACACTGAAGCTTTCTTT; cdr3_aa: CASSLSGTKNTEAFF
v_call: TRBV10-3; j_call: TRBJ2-1; d_call: TRBD2; clone_size: .; cdr3_nt: TGTGCCCGCGGTAGCGGGAGCACTTACAATGAGCAGTTCTTC; cdr3_aa: CARGSGSTYNEQFF
v_call: TRBV4-1; j_call: TRBJ2-7; d_call: .; clone_size: .; cdr3_nt: TGCGCCAGCAGCCAAGATCAATCAAGTTTCTCCTACGAGCAGTACTTC; cdr3_aa: CASSQDQSSFSYEQYF
v_call: TRBV19; j_call: TRBJ1-1; d_call: .; clone_size: .; cdr3_nt: TGTGCCACGCTGGCCCTGGGGAACACTGAAGCTTTCTTT; cdr3_aa: CATLALGNTEAFF
v_call: TRBV7-7; j_call: TRBJ2-5; d_call: TRBD1; clone_size: once; cdr3_nt: TGTGCTAGCAGCTTAGCCCTACAGGGGGCACAGGGGACCCAGTACTTC; cdr3_aa: CASSLALQGAQGTQYF
v_call: TRBV25-1; j_call: TRBJ1-1; d_call: .; clone_size: .; cdr3_nt: TGTGCCAGCGCTCCCCAGGTGAACACTGAAGCTTTCTTT; cdr3_aa: CASAPQVNTEAFF
v_call: TRBV5-4; j_call: TRBJ1-2; d_call: .; clone_size: .; cdr3_nt: TGTGCCAGCAGCTTGGACAGGGAAGACGGCTACACCTTC; cdr3_aa: CASSLDREDGYTF
v_call: TRBV2; j_call: TRBJ2-1; d_call: .; clone_size: .; cdr3_nt: TGTGCCAGCAGTGAAACGGTCGAGGAGCAGTTCTTC; cdr3_aa: CASSETVEEQFF
v_call: TRBV4-1; j_call: TRBJ2-7; d_call: TRBD1; clone_size: .; cdr3_nt: TGCGCCAGCAGCCGCGGACAGGGCGTCGACGAGCAGTACTTC; cdr3_aa: CASSRGQGVDEQYF
v_call: TRBV7-9; j_call: TRBJ2-3; d_call: .; clone_size: .; cdr3_nt: TGTGCCAGCAGCCCCAAGAGGCGGTTTGCGGATACGCAGTATTTT; cdr3_aa: CASSPKRRFADTQYF
v_call: TRBV27; j_call: TRBJ2-5; d_call: .; clone_size: .; cdr3_nt: TGTGCCAGCAGTTTATCGCTCCGGGGGGAGACCCAGTACTTC; cdr3_aa: CASSLSLRGETQYF
v_call: TRBV2; j_call: TRBJ2-7; d_call: TRBD1; clone_size: once; cdr3_nt: TGTGCCTTCAGGACAGGGGGAAACGAGCAGTACTTC; cdr3_aa: CAFRTGGNEQYF
v_call: TRBV7-9; j_call: TRBJ1-2; d_call: .; clone_size: once; cdr3_nt: TGTGCCAGCAGCTTAGACGGGCCGGGGTATGGCTACACCTTC; cdr3_aa: CASSLDGPGYGYTF
v_call: TRBV9; j_call: TRBJ2-3; d_call: TRBD2; clone_size: .; cdr3_nt: TGTGCCAGCAGCGTTCAAGCGGGGGCTGGGACAGATACGCAGTATTTT; cdr3_aa: CASSVQAGAGTDTQYF
v_call: TRBV6-1; j_call: TRBJ2-7; d_call: .; clone_size: .; cdr3_nt: TGTGCCAGCAATCCTTACAGGGAGATTACCTACGAGCAGTACTTC; cdr3_aa: CASNPYREITYEQYF
v_call: TRBV7-6; j_call: TRBJ1-1; d_call: .; clone_size: .; cdr3_nt: TGTGCCAGCAGCTTAGGGTCGGGTTCCGGCAGGACTGAAGCTTTCTTT; cdr3_aa: CASSLGSGSGRTEAFF
v_call: TRBV5-4; j_call: TRBJ2-1; d_call: TRBD1; clone_size: .; cdr3_nt: TGTGCCAGCAGCCGTAAAATGGGACAGGCGACCAATGAGCAGTTCTTC; cdr3_aa: CASSRKMGQATNEQFF
v_call: TRBV5-1; j_call: TRBJ1-1; d_call: .; clone_size: .; cdr3_nt: TGCGCCAGCAGCCAAGGGTGGGGGAACACTGAAGCTTTCTTT; cdr3_aa: CASSQGWGNTEAFF
v_call: TRBV4-2; j_call: TRBJ2-7; d_call: .; clone_size: .; cdr3_nt: TGTGCCAGCAGCCAAGAGGTTCAGCCCCCTATTCAGTACTTC; cdr3_aa: CASSQEVQPPIQYF
v_call: TRBV6-5; j_call: TRBJ1-2; d_call: TRBD1; clone_size: .; cdr3_nt: TGTGCCAGCGTCATGGCTCAGGGGGCTGGCTATGGCTACACCTTC; cdr3_aa: CASVMAQGAGYGYTF
v_call: TRBV7-9; j_call: TRBJ2-3; d_call: .; clone_size: .; cdr3_nt: TGTGCCAGCAGCTTAGGAATGGGGCAGGGCACAGATACGCAGTATTTT; cdr3_aa: CASSLGMGQGTDTQYF
v_call: TRBV6-6; j_call: TRBJ1-1; d_call: .; clone_size: .; cdr3_nt: TGTGCCAGCAGGGGGACGGGCAGACCAAACACTGAAGCTTTCTTT; cdr3_aa: CASRGTGRPNTEAFF